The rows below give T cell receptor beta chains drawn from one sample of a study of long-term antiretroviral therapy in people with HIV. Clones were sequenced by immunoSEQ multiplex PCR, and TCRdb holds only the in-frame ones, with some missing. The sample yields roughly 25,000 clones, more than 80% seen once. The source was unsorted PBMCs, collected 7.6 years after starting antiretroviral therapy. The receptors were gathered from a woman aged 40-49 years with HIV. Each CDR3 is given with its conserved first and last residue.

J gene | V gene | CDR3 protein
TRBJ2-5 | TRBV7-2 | CASSPPGLATETQYF
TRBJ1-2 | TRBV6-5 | CASTQPRVGGGYTF
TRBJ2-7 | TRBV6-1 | CASTEFGEQYF
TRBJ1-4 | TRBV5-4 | CASSRPGERREKLFF
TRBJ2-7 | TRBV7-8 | CASSLLPAEPYEQYF
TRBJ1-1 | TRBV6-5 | CASSYYGEAFF
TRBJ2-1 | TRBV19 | CASREGRSSYNEQFF
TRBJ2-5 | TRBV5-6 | CASSLLAGINRGQYF
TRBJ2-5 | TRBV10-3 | CAISRGEQGGGGETQYF
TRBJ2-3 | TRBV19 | CASSKGLAGGLNTQYF
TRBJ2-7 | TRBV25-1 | CASPRGGRGYEQYF
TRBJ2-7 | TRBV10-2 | CASSGLAASSYEQYF
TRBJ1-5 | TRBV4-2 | CASSLDDQPQHF
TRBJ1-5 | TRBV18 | CASSSGSDQPQHF
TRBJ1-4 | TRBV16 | CASSAGNEKLFF
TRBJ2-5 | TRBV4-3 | CASSQDWKGQETQYF
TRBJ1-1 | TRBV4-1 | CASSHLRGNTEAFF
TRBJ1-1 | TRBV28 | CASSLILGQGGTEAFF
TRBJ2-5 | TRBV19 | CASSSDTGRGTQYF
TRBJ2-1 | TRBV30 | CAWTPDPGEVFYEQFF
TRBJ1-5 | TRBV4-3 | CASSQGTGSHQPQHF
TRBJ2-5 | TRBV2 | CASREDRETQYF
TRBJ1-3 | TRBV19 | CASSITGASGNTIYF
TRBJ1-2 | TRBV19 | CASSIDPKYGYTF
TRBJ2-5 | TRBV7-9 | CASSFEGGLQETQYF
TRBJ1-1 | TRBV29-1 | CSVDQAGGWTEAFF
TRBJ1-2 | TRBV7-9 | CASSLSGQGEYGYTF
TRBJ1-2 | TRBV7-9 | CASSLAGQSDGYTF